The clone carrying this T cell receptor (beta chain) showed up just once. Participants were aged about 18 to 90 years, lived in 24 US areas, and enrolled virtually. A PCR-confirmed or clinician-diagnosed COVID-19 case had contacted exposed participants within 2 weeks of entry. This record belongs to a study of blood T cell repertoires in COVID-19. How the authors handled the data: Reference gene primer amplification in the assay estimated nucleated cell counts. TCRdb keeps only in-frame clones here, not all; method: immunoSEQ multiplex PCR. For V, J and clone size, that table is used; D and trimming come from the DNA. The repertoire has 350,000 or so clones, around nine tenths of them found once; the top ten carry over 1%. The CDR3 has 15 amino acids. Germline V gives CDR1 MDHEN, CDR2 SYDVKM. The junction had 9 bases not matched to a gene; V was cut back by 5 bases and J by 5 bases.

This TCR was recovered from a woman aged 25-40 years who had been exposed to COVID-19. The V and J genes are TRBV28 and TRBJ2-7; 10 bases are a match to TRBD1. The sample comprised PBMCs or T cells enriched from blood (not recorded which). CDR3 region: CASSPPGTGDHEQYF. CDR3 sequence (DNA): TGTGCCAGCAGTCCACCCGGGACAGGGGACCACGAGCAGTACTTC.